Following are 5 T cell receptor beta chains from one sample sequenced in a study of T cell responses to AZD1222 COVID-19 vaccine (dated by TCRdb to the early 2020s). This specimen's time point label, per the study, means: about 28 days (+/-7) after the second vaccine dose. Preparation of the library involved the immunoSEQ multiplex PCR assay. Held by TCRdb, this immuneACCESS table contains in-frame sequences only and omits some clones. Under half of the omission traces to an unresolved V gene where checked; the cause of the rest is unknown. This sample gives more than 90,000 clones in total; more than 75% of them show up just once. The top ten hold approximately 3.4% of the sample. Here the sequenced sample was peripheral blood, taken 28 days after the second AZD1222 dose. These receptors were obtained from an adult who received the AZD1222 COVID-19 vaccine.

The chain combines TRBV5-1 with TRBJ2-5; 7 bases map to TRBD2. The CDR3 contains 17 residues. Trimming at V came to 0 bases and at J to 0 bases, leaving 8 bases not matched to a gene. Germline CDR1 reads SGHRS; CDR2 reads YFSETQ. The CDR3 loop reads CASSLAEGLPYQETQYF. In nucleotides, the CDR3 is TGCGCCAGCAGCTTGGCCGAGGGACTACCGTACCAAGAGACCCAGTACTTC.

The chain joins TRBV27 to TRBJ2-7; 7 nucleotides align to TRBD2. CDR1 and CDR2 (germline): MNHEY, SMNVEV (reference sequence). This CDR3 has 15 amino acids. J gave up 6 bases and V 5 bases, and 13 bases lay outside the gene matches. This CDR3 reads CASSATGGGSGEQYF. In DNA form, the CDR3 reads TGTGCCAGCAGTGCTACGGGCGGCGGGAGTGGCGAGCAGTACTTC.

The chain recombines TRBV11-2 with TRBJ1-6, with D hard to call. Germline CDR1 SGHAT, CDR2 FQNNGV. The V end lost 3 bases, the J end lost 5 bases, and 8 bases lay between the germline ends. CDR3 size: 14 residues. The CDR3 loop reads CASSLKRDNSPLHF. CDR3 DNA: TGTGCCAGCAGCTTGAAACGGGATAATTCACCCCTCCACTTT.

This chain uses TRBV3-1 (or the pseudogene TRBV3-2) with TRBJ1-1; D call uncertain. V was pared by 3 bases and J by 4 bases, with 12 bases between. The CDR3 covers 14 residues. The germline gives CDR1 LGHDT, CDR2 YNNKEL (reference sequence). CDR3 DNA sequence: TGTGCCAGCAGCCATGAGGATCGGGGCACTGAAGCTTTCTTT. Its translation is CASSHEDRGTEAFF.

The chain recombines TRBV19 with TRBJ1-5, with TRBD1 as a possible D gene (5 bases). V shed 8 bases and J shed 8 bases, with 16 bases lying between them. The CDR3 is made up of 13 amino acids. Germline assignment: CDR1 LNHDA and CDR2 SQIVND (reference sequence). In DNA, the CDR3 is TGTGCCAGTGGGGGAGGGCTACTCGAGCCCCAGCATTTT. It translates to CASGGGLLEPQHF. Based on the CDR3 plus reference TRBV19 and TRBJ1-5, the full variable domain is DGGITQSPKYLFRKEGQNVTLSCEQNLNHDAMYWYRQDPGQGLRLIYYSQIVNDFQKGDIAEGYSVSREKKESFPLTVTSAQKNPTAFYLCASGGGLLEPQHFGDGTRLSIL.